This T cell receptor beta chain comes out of a study of cytomegalovirus exposure and HLA in healthy donors. As regards this clone: Its target is not known.

Findings and limits, study-wide: There were a few CMV-associated chains whose specificity for CMV antigens was confirmed in vitro.

PCR employed 60 Vbeta and 13 Jbeta primers. The table came from immunoSEQ multiplex PCR; TCRdb's copy has only in-frame clones and leaves some out. The table lists around 27,000 clones, with roughly 0.76% in the top ten. Germline V CDR1 and CDR2: SEHNR, FQNEAQ (reference sequence). This CDR3 has 15 amino acids. Trimming removed 5 bases from V and 1 base from J, with 14 bases in between. The receptor was isolated from a man aged 25 to 40 in good health and CMV-seronegative. The chain combines TRBV7-9 with TRBJ1-1; possibly TRBD1 for D (6 bases). Sample: PBMCs. The DNA for the CDR3 is TGTGCCAGCAGCCCACAGGGATTGTGGAACACTGAAGCTTTCTTT. It yields the protein CASSPQGLWNTEAFF.